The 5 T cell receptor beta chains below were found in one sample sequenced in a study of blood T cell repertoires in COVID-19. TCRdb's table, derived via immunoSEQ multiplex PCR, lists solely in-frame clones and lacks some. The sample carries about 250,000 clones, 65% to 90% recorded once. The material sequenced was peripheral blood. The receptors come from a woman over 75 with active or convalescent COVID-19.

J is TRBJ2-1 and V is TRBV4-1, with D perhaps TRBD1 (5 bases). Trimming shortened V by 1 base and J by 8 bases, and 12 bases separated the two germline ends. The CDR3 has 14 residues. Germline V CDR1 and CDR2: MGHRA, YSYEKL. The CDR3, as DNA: TGCGCCAGCAGCCAAGTGACAGAAAGGGATGAGCAGTTCTTC. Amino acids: CASSQVTERDEQFF.

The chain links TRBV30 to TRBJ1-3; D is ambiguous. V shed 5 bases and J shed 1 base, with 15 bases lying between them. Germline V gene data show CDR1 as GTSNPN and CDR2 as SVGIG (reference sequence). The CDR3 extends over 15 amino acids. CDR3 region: CAWARSRSSGNTIYF. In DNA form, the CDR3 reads TGTGCCTGGGCCCGGAGCAGATCGTCTGGAAACACCATATATTTT.

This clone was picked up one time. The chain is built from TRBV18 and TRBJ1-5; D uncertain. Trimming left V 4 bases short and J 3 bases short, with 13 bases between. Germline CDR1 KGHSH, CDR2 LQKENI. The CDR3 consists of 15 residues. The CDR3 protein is CASSRVRRLNQPQHF. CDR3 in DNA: TGTGCCAGCTCACGAGTCCGCCGACTCAATCAGCCCCAGCATTTT. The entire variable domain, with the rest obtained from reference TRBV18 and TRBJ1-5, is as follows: NAGVMQNPRHLVRRRGQEARLRCSPMKGHSHVYWYRQLPEEGLKFMVYLQKENIIDESGMPKERFSAEFPKEGPSILRIQQVVRGDSAAYFCASSRVRRLNQPQHFGDGTRLSIL.

The CDR3 nucleotides are TGTGCCAGCAGTTCCTCCGGGACTCTATACAATGAGCAGTTCTTC. Its translation is CASSSSGTLYNEQFF. The chain carries TRBV28 and TRBJ2-1; perhaps TRBD2 as D (6 bases). This CDR3 has 15 amino acids. Trimming pared 4 bases from V and 4 bases from J, leaving 14 bases between. Looked up from germline, CDR1 is MDHEN and CDR2 is SYDVKM.

CDR3 sequence reads: CASSETRQGLGNQPQHF. CDR3 in DNA: TGTGCCAGCAGTGAAACGAGACAGGGGTTAGGCAATCAGCCCCAGCATTTT. The chain is built from TRBV6-1 and TRBJ1-5, with 8 nucleotides matching TRBD1. CDR1 and CDR2 (germline): MNHNS, SASEGT. The length of the CDR3 is 17 residues. J lost 2 bases, V lost 2 bases, and 8 bases had no gene match.